The clone carrying this T cell receptor (beta chain) was seen more than once but under ten times. No antigen is known for it. The germline gives CDR1 SGHRS, CDR2 YFSETQ. The CDR3 contains 13 residues. Trimming removed 1 base from V and 5 bases from J, with 10 bases in between. The data originate from a study of type 1 and type 2 diabetes patients. Study-level background: Across the study, 18,976,912 paired-end reads were produced.

General observations from the study: Type 2 diabetes and control V and J usage correlated highly, 0.8 to 0.97. Type 1 diabetes repertoires were significantly less diverse than type 2 diabetes ones.

PCR was run on genomic DNA. The TCR beta CDR3 region was amplified using 30 forward and 13 reverse primers. In TCRdb, the multiplex PCR reads were re-called with MiXCR into one record per CDR3 protein. The data contain fewer than 300,000 distinct CDR3 sequences, around 47% of them singletons. The receptor was isolated from a man between 18 and 29 years old with type 2 diabetes. The rearrangement joins TRBV5-1 to TRBJ2-7, with D unresolved. Source material: peripheral blood mononuclear cells (PBMCs). The CDR3 region has the DNA TGCGCCAGCAGCTTGTCAAGGGCCGACGAGCAGTACTTC. Protein sequence: CASSLSRADEQYF.